This T cell receptor beta chain was found in a study of T cell changes during pregnancy in multiple sclerosis. CDR3 size: 14 residues. Germline V gives CDR1 MNHEY, CDR2 SMNVEV (reference sequence). Trimming cost V 0 bases and J 2 bases, with 5 bases left between them. Method: immunoSEQ multiplex PCR; TCRdb's copy keeps in-frame clones and lacks some. The repertoire holds around 57,000 clones, with about 90% as singletons. The chain recombines TRBV27 with TRBJ1-3, with D tentatively TRBD1 (5 bases). The source material was peripheral blood, sampled in the first trimester of pregnancy. The receptor comes from a female donor in good health, enrolled as a control in a pregnancy study. DNA of the CDR3: TGTGCCAGCAGTTTATCAGGGGCTGGAAACACCATATATTTT. It specifies CASSLSGAGNTIYF.